The rows below give T cell receptor beta chains drawn from one sample of a study of CD4 and CD8 cells across lung adenocarcinoma regions. MiXCR, run by TCRdb on the PCR reads, gives a single entry per CDR3 protein. Among several thousand distinct CDR3 sequences listed, about half were seen once. The sample consisted of CD8+ T cells from the center of a lung tumor. The source is a male donor with lung adenocarcinoma. The CD4 and CD8 labels of this study may be unreliable. The CDR3 runs from the conserved cysteine through the conserved F or W. The D gene is left open where the match is weak. Not every row has a clone size; where given, it reads once, few, many or a size class.

abundance,v_gene,d_gene,j_gene,CDR3nt,CDR3aa
many,TRBV14,.,TRBJ1-2,TGTGCCAGCAGCCAAAGAACGTATGGCTACACCTTC,CASSQRTYGYTF
medium-sized,TRBV6-5,TRBD1,TRBJ2-7,TGTGCCAGCAGTCCCAGGGGGCGCGTCTACGAGCAGTACTTC,CASSPRGRVYEQYF
many,TRBV27,.,TRBJ2-7,TGTGCCAGCAGTTACAATCAAGGCCTTTACGAGCAGTACTTC,CASSYNQGLYEQYF
.,TRBV6-1,TRBD1,TRBJ2-2,TGTGCCAGCAGTGATCCACTCACAGGGGGCAGGACCGGGGAGCTGTTTTTT,CASSDPLTGGRTGELFF
.,TRBV27,.,TRBJ2-7,TGTGCCAGCAGTCCCGGACCCCCCTACGAGCAGTACTTC,CASSPGPPYEQYF
many,TRBV12-3/TRBV12-4,TRBD2,TRBJ2-7,TGTGCCAGCAGTTCCCAGCTAGGGACTAGCGGGGACGAGCAGTACTTC,CASSSQLGTSGDEQYF
.,TRBV6-1,TRBD1,TRBJ2-5,TGTGCCAGCCAACCGGGACAGCGGTTCAAAGAGACCCAGTACTTC,CASQPGQRFKETQYF
.,TRBV11-1,.,TRBJ2-3,TGTGCCAGCAGCTTAGCGTTGGAGCGGAGCACAGATACGCAGTATTTT,CASSLALERSTDTQYF
many,TRBV7-7,.,TRBJ1-2,TGTGCTAGCAGCCCTGGATTTACCGGGACAAGATCCTTC,CASSPGFTGTRSF
.,TRBV6-5,.,TRBJ1-6,TGTGCCAGCAGTTATGGACAGTACTCCTATAATTCACCCCTCCACTTT,CASSYGQYSYNSPLHF
.,TRBV6-1,TRBD2,TRBJ2-1,TGTGCCAGCAGTGAACTAGCGGGAGGTAATGAGCAGTTCTTC,CASSELAGGNEQFF
.,TRBV7-2,.,TRBJ2-3,TGTGCCAGCAGCCGAGGGGGGGCGGCAGATACGCAGTATTTT,CASSRGGAADTQYF
many,TRBV6-1,.,TRBJ2-1,TGTGCCAGCAGTGATTACCGCGGGATTACCACCTACAATGAGCAGTTCTTC,CASSDYRGITTYNEQFF
.,TRBV6-1,TRBD1,TRBJ2-1,TGTGCCAGCAGGGACAGGGTTGAGCAGTTCTTC,CASRDRVEQFF
.,TRBV6-1,.,TRBJ1-2,TGTGCCAGCAAGGACTCAGGCGTGATCTATGGCTACACCTTC,CASKDSGVIYGYTF